The sequence of this T cell receptor (beta chain) was determined in a study of spatial heterogeneity in lung cancer. Study-wide results and limits: One measure, the expanded intratumoral alpha and beta TCR count, tracked tumor mutation counts.

CDR1 and CDR2 from the germline V gene are MDHEN and SYDVKM. V gave up 5 bases and J gave up 5 bases; unmatched junction bases: 9. The CDR3 consists of 15 residues. Indicated time point: sample taken at primary tumor resection. One entry per CDR3 protein results from TCRdb running MiXCR on the 5' RACE reads. Here the sample spans about 27,000 distinct CDR3 sequences, approximately 7.7% being singletons. The sample holds a few counts of this clonotype. Its antigen remains unidentified. The clonotype originates from a male donor with early-stage non-small cell lung cancer. The V gene is TRBV28, the J gene TRBJ1-1, with 9 bases identical to TRBD1. Sequenced here: lung tumor tissue, sampled at surgery. The DNA of the CDR3 is TGTGCCAGCAGTCCCCTTGGGACAGGGCGAACTGAAGCTTTCTTT. Translation: CASSPLGTGRTEAFF.